This is a list of T cell receptor beta chains from one sample in a study of shared clonotypes between healthy human individuals. The assay was immunoSEQ multiplex PCR, and TCRdb's table has in-frame clones only and misses some. This sample carries some 2 million clones, about 95% of them seen once, and the ten largest clones take roughly 1.2%. The specimen sequenced was naive CD8+ T cells sorted from blood. Receptor source: a man between 18 and 29 years old in good health. Each CDR3 is given with its conserved first and last residue. The D gene is left open where the match is weak. For some rows the clone size is stated as once, few or many, or as a class when expanded; others skip it.

CDR3 DNA: TGTGCCAGCAGCGTAGGGACTAGCGGCACAGATACGCAGTATTTT
CDR3 protein: CASSVGTSGTDTQYF
clone size: .
J gene: TRBJ2-3
V gene: TRBV9
D gene: TRBD2

CDR3 DNA: TGCGCCAGCAGCAGAACCCCGGGACAGCAAGAGACCCAGTACTTC
CDR3 protein: CASSRTPGQQETQYF
clone size: .
J gene: TRBJ2-5
V gene: TRBV5-1
D gene: TRBD1

CDR3 DNA: TGTGCCAGCAGCTCTAGCGGGAGTCCCTACGAGCAGTACTTC
CDR3 protein: CASSSSGSPYEQYF
clone size: .
J gene: TRBJ2-7
V gene: TRBV7-8
D gene: TRBD2

CDR3 DNA: TGTGCCAGCAGCCGCCCCGGGAAAGCCTACGAGCAGTACTTC
CDR3 protein: CASSRPGKAYEQYF
clone size: .
J gene: TRBJ2-7
V gene: TRBV2
D gene: .

CDR3 DNA: TGTGCCAGTAGTATGCCCTGGGGGACAACTCCGGATGGCTACACCTTC
CDR3 protein: CASSMPWGTTPDGYTF
clone size: .
J gene: TRBJ1-2
V gene: TRBV19
D gene: .

CDR3 DNA: TGTGCCAGCAGCCAAGTTTGGAGCTCCGGGGAGCTGTTTTTT
CDR3 protein: CASSQVWSSGELFF
clone size: .
J gene: TRBJ2-2
V gene: TRBV14
D gene: .

CDR3 DNA: TGTGCCAGCAGTGAAAATTTGCACAGGGGGCCGGCCATATCCTACGAGCAGTACTTC
CDR3 protein: CASSENLHRGPAISYEQYF
clone size: .
J gene: TRBJ2-7
V gene: TRBV2
D gene: TRBD1

CDR3 DNA: TGTGCCAGTAGTAGGACGTTGGGGGACAGAGCCTACGAGCAGTACTTC
CDR3 protein: CASSRTLGDRAYEQYF
clone size: .
J gene: TRBJ2-7
V gene: TRBV19
D gene: TRBD1

CDR3 DNA: TGCGCCAGCAGCCAGACGAGCTCCTACAATGAGCAGTTCTTC
CDR3 protein: CASSQTSSYNEQFF
clone size: .
J gene: TRBJ2-1
V gene: TRBV4-1
D gene: .

CDR3 DNA: TGTGCCAGCAGTGACATGGCTGAAGCTTTCTTT
CDR3 protein: CASSDMAEAFF
clone size: .
J gene: TRBJ1-1
V gene: TRBV6-1
D gene: .

CDR3 DNA: TGTGCCAGCAGTCCGGGACCCCTCACCGGGGAGCTGTTTTTT
CDR3 protein: CASSPGPLTGELFF
clone size: .
J gene: TRBJ2-2
V gene: TRBV6-5
D gene: .

CDR3 DNA: TGTGCCAGTAGTATAGTTGTCCCCGGGGAGCTGTTTTTT
CDR3 protein: CASSIVVPGELFF
clone size: .
J gene: TRBJ2-2
V gene: TRBV19
D gene: .

CDR3 DNA: TGCGCCAGCAGCTTCGGCCCCGGGACAGGGAGAGCCGAGCAGTACTTC
CDR3 protein: CASSFGPGTGRAEQYF
clone size: .
J gene: TRBJ2-7
V gene: TRBV5-1
D gene: TRBD1

CDR3 DNA: TGTGCCATCAGTAGGACAGGGGAAGGGTACACTGAAGCTTTCTTT
CDR3 protein: CAISRTGEGYTEAFF
clone size: .
J gene: TRBJ1-1
V gene: TRBV10-3
D gene: TRBD1

CDR3 DNA: TGTGCCAGCAGTTTCTCCCAGGGGGCCTACAATGAGCAGTTCTTC
CDR3 protein: CASSFSQGAYNEQFF
clone size: .
J gene: TRBJ2-1
V gene: TRBV27
D gene: TRBD1

CDR3 DNA: TGTGCTAGTGGACAGGGGGAGGCTGGCTGGGCTGGAGAGACCCAGTACTTC
CDR3 protein: CASGQGEAGWAGETQYF
clone size: .
J gene: TRBJ2-5
V gene: TRBV12-5
D gene: TRBD1

CDR3 DNA: TGTGCCAGCAGCCCACTAGCGGTTCACTCCTACAATGAGCAGTTCTTC
CDR3 protein: CASSPLAVHSYNEQFF
clone size: .
J gene: TRBJ2-1
V gene: TRBV13
D gene: TRBD2

CDR3 DNA: TGTGCCAGTACGCCCGGGAGGGCCGTAGGCACCGGGGAGCTGTTTTTT
CDR3 protein: CASTPGRAVGTGELFF
clone size: .
J gene: TRBJ2-2
V gene: TRBV7-9
D gene: TRBD2

CDR3 DNA: TGTGCCAGCAGGGGACACGAGCAGTACTTC
CDR3 protein: CASRGHEQYF
clone size: .
J gene: TRBJ2-7
V gene: TRBV2
D gene: .

CDR3 DNA: TGTGCTAGCAGCCCGGACGGACTTAGCACAGATACGCAGTATTTT
CDR3 protein: CASSPDGLSTDTQYF
clone size: .
J gene: TRBJ2-3
V gene: TRBV7-7
D gene: .

CDR3 DNA: TGCGCCAGCAGCCAAGACCTGACAGGGGGCGCGGGCGGGACCCAGTACTTC
CDR3 protein: CASSQDLTGGAGGTQYF
clone size: .
J gene: TRBJ2-5
V gene: TRBV4-3
D gene: TRBD1

CDR3 DNA: TGTGCCAGCAGTTATAACCCCGTCAACTATGGCTACACCTTC
CDR3 protein: CASSYNPVNYGYTF
clone size: once
J gene: TRBJ1-2
V gene: TRBV27
D gene: .

CDR3 DNA: TGTGCCAGCAGCCGAAGGACTTTAAGCGGGGAGACCCAGTACTTC
CDR3 protein: CASSRRTLSGETQYF
clone size: .
J gene: TRBJ2-5
V gene: TRBV4-2
D gene: .

CDR3 DNA: TGTGCCAGCAGCGCAGATGCCTACAATGAGCAGTTCTTC
CDR3 protein: CASSADAYNEQFF
clone size: .
J gene: TRBJ2-1
V gene: TRBV7-9
D gene: .

CDR3 DNA: TGTGCCAGCAGCTACGGACAGGGCCTTCTCTCCTACGAGCAGTACTTC
CDR3 protein: CASSYGQGLLSYEQYF
clone size: .
J gene: TRBJ2-7
V gene: TRBV5-6
D gene: TRBD1

CDR3 DNA: TGCGCCAGCAGCTTGAGTCAGGGTGCTGAAGCTTTCTTT
CDR3 protein: CASSLSQGAEAFF
clone size: once
J gene: TRBJ1-1
V gene: TRBV5-1
D gene: .

CDR3 DNA: TGTGCCATCAGTGTCGGGACCTCCTACGAGCAGTACTTC
CDR3 protein: CAISVGTSYEQYF
clone size: .
J gene: TRBJ2-7
V gene: TRBV10-3
D gene: .

CDR3 DNA: TGCAGCTTTTGCCGGGGGGACCGTCGTGGCGAATCACCCCTCCACTTT
CDR3 protein: CSFCRGDRRGESPLHF
clone size: .
J gene: TRBJ1-6
V gene: TRBV29-1
D gene: .

CDR3 DNA: TGTGCCAGCAGTTTGGGCAACTACGAGCAGTACTTC
CDR3 protein: CASSLGNYEQYF
clone size: .
J gene: TRBJ2-7
V gene: TRBV28
D gene: .

CDR3 DNA: TGTGCCAGCAGCCTCCTGACCCGGGACAGGGTTGAGCAGTACTTC
CDR3 protein: CASSLLTRDRVEQYF
clone size: .
J gene: TRBJ2-7
V gene: TRBV25-1
D gene: TRBD1

CDR3 DNA: TGTGCCAGCAGCTTGTATGCCAGCGGGGGCGGCTACGAGCAGTACTTC
CDR3 protein: CASSLYASGGGYEQYF
clone size: .
J gene: TRBJ2-7
V gene: TRBV5-8
D gene: TRBD2

CDR3 DNA: TGTGCCTGGAGTGTATTGGGGACAGGGGGAGGCGAGCAGTACTTC
CDR3 protein: CAWSVLGTGGGEQYF
clone size: .
J gene: TRBJ2-7
V gene: TRBV30
D gene: TRBD1

CDR3 DNA: TGTGCCAGCAGTGAACCAACGTTCGACTACGAGCAGTACTTC
CDR3 protein: CASSEPTFDYEQYF
clone size: .
J gene: TRBJ2-7
V gene: TRBV6-1
D gene: .

CDR3 DNA: TGTGCCAGCAGCGTAGACTTGGCGAGCGGGGGGGCAAATGAGCAGTTCTTC
CDR3 protein: CASSVDLASGGANEQFF
clone size: .
J gene: TRBJ2-1
V gene: TRBV9
D gene: TRBD2

CDR3 DNA: TGTGCCATCAGTGAACCGGGACAGGGCCGGACTGAAGCTTTCTTT
CDR3 protein: CAISEPGQGRTEAFF
clone size: .
J gene: TRBJ1-1
V gene: TRBV10-3
D gene: TRBD1

CDR3 DNA: TGTGCCAGCAGTTTGGGACAGGGACGGGTCGGGGAGCTGTTTTTT
CDR3 protein: CASSLGQGRVGELFF
clone size: .
J gene: TRBJ2-2
V gene: TRBV6-5
D gene: TRBD1

CDR3 DNA: TGTGCCAGCAGCTTAGGAATTGCGGGAGGGAACACCGGGGAGCTGTTTTTT
CDR3 protein: CASSLGIAGGNTGELFF
clone size: once
J gene: TRBJ2-2
V gene: TRBV7-2
D gene: TRBD2

CDR3 DNA: TGTGCCAGCAGCTTGGTGACTGATCAAGAGACCCAGTACTTC
CDR3 protein: CASSLVTDQETQYF
clone size: .
J gene: TRBJ2-5
V gene: TRBV5-4
D gene: .

CDR3 DNA: TGTGCCAGCAGTGACAGGGGCCCCTACAATGAGCAGTTCTTC
CDR3 protein: CASSDRGPYNEQFF
clone size: .
J gene: TRBJ2-1
V gene: TRBV2
D gene: .

CDR3 DNA: TGTGCCAGCACCCCTGGCGGATCCAATGAGCAGTTCTTC
CDR3 protein: CASTPGGSNEQFF
clone size: .
J gene: TRBJ2-1
V gene: TRBV6-5
D gene: .

CDR3 DNA: TGTGCCACCAGCAGAACACAGGGGGAAGGTAGCTACGATGGCTACACCTTC
CDR3 protein: CATSRTQGEGSYDGYTF
clone size: .
J gene: TRBJ1-2
V gene: TRBV15
D gene: TRBD1

CDR3 DNA: TGTGCCAGCAGTACCGAACCCGGGACACTTTATGGCTACACCTTC
CDR3 protein: CASSTEPGTLYGYTF
clone size: .
J gene: TRBJ1-2
V gene: TRBV28
D gene: .

CDR3 DNA: TGTGCCAGTAGTATTTCTTGGGGGTACGAGCAGTACTTC
CDR3 protein: CASSISWGYEQYF
clone size: .
J gene: TRBJ2-7
V gene: TRBV19
D gene: .

CDR3 DNA: TGTGCCAGCAGTTACAGACCCTCACGGGGAGAGACCCAGTACTTC
CDR3 protein: CASSYRPSRGETQYF
clone size: .
J gene: TRBJ2-5
V gene: TRBV6-5
D gene: .

CDR3 DNA: TGTGCCAGCTCACCGACTAGCGGGTTATTCACAGATACGCAGTATTTT
CDR3 protein: CASSPTSGLFTDTQYF
clone size: .
J gene: TRBJ2-3
V gene: TRBV18
D gene: TRBD2

CDR3 DNA: TGTGCCATCAAGACTAGCGGGAGCCACGAGCAGTACTTC
CDR3 protein: CAIKTSGSHEQYF
clone size: .
J gene: TRBJ2-7
V gene: TRBV10-3
D gene: TRBD2

CDR3 DNA: TGTGCCAGCAGCCGGGACAGCTACTACGAGCAGTACTTC
CDR3 protein: CASSRDSYYEQYF
clone size: .
J gene: TRBJ2-7
V gene: TRBV27
D gene: TRBD1

CDR3 DNA: TGTGCCAGCAGCCAACTGCAGGGGGAGGAAGGTGAAAAACTGTTTTTT
CDR3 protein: CASSQLQGEEGEKLFF
clone size: .
J gene: TRBJ1-4
V gene: TRBV14
D gene: TRBD1

CDR3 DNA: TGTGCCAGCAGCGAAAGCGGGAGCTCCTACAATGAGCAGTTCTTC
CDR3 protein: CASSESGSSYNEQFF
clone size: .
J gene: TRBJ2-1
V gene: TRBV7-9
D gene: TRBD2

CDR3 DNA: TGTGCCAGCAGCTTGGGTGGGCCTAGGGAGACCCAGTACTTC
CDR3 protein: CASSLGGPRETQYF
clone size: .
J gene: TRBJ2-5
V gene: TRBV5-6
D gene: .

CDR3 DNA: TGTGCCAGCAGCGTAGAACCGACGGGCTTCTATGGCTACACCTTC
CDR3 protein: CASSVEPTGFYGYTF
clone size: .
J gene: TRBJ1-2
V gene: TRBV9
D gene: .

CDR3 DNA: TGTGCCAGCAGTGAGTACAGTCCCAAAAACATTCAGTACTTC
CDR3 protein: CASSEYSPKNIQYF
clone size: .
J gene: TRBJ2-4
V gene: TRBV2
D gene: .

CDR3 DNA: TGTGCCAGTAGTATCACTCTCTCCCCCTACGAGCAGTACTTC
CDR3 protein: CASSITLSPYEQYF
clone size: .
J gene: TRBJ2-7
V gene: TRBV19
D gene: .